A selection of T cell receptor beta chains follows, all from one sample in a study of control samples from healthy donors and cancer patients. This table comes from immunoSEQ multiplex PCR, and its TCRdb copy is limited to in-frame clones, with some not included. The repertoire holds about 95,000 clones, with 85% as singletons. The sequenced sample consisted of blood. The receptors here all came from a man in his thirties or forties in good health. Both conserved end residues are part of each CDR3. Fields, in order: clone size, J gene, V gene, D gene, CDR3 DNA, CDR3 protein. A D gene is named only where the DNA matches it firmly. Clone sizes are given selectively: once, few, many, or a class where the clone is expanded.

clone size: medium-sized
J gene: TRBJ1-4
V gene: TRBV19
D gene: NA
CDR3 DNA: TGTGCCAGCAGCCCAACAGGTACTAATGAAAAACTGTTTTTT
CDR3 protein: CASSPTGTNEKLFF

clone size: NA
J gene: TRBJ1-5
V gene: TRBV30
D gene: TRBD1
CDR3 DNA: TGTGCCTGGTCACAGGGGTGGAATCAGCCCCAGCATTTT
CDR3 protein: CAWSQGWNQPQHF

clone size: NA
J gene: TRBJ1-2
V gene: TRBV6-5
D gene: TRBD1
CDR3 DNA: TGTGCCAGCAGTCCCTTGGACAGGGGAGGTGGCTACACCTTC
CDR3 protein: CASSPLDRGGGYTF

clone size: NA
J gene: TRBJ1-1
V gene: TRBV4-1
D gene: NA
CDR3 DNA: TGCGCCAGCAGCCAAGCTCAGACACCTAACACTGAAGCTTTCTTT
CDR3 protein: CASSQAQTPNTEAFF

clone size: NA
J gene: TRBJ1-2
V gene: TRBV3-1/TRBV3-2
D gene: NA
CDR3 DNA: TGTGCCAGCGGCGGACAGATGGGCTACACCTTC
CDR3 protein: CASGGQMGYTF

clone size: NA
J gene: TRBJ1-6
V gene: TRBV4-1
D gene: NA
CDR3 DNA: TGCGCCAGCAGCCAAGATTCGCCAGGGTCCGGTTCACCCCTCCACTTT
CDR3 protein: CASSQDSPGSGSPLHF

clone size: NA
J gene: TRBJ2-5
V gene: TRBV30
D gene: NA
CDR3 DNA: TGTGCCTGGAGTCGGGGGGAGACCCAGTACTTC
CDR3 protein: CAWSRGETQYF

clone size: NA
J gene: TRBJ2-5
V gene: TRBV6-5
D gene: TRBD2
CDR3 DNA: TGTGCCAGCAGTTACGATTTCAGGGAGGGAGAGACCCAGTACTTC
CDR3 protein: CASSYDFREGETQYF

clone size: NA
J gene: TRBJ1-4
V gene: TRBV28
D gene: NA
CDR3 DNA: TGTGCCAGCAGTTCTACCCTCGGGGGTGAAAAACTGTTTTTT
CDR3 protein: CASSSTLGGEKLFF

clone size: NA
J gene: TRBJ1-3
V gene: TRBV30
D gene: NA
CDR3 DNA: TGTGCCTGGAGTGTACAAGGCTACACCATATATTTT
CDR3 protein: CAWSVQGYTIYF

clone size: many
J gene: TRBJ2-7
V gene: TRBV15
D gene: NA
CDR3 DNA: TGTGCCACCAGCTTTCAGGGGTCTATCTACGAGCAGTACTTC
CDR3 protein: CATSFQGSIYEQYF

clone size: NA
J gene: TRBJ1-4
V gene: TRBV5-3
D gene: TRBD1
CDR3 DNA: TGTGCCAGAAGCTTTGGAGGACAGGGAAGGTTAACTAATGAAAAACTGTTTTTT
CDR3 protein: CARSFGGQGRLTNEKLFF

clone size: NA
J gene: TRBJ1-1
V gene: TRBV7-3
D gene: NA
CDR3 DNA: TGTGCCAGCAGCTCTACCGGGAGGAACACTGAAGCTTTCTTT
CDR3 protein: CASSSTGRNTEAFF

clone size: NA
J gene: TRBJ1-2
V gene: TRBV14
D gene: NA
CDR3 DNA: TGTGCCAGCAGCCAGGGTGGAGGGAACGGCTACACCTTC
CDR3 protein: CASSQGGGNGYTF

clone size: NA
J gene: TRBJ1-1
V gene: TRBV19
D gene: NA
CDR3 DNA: TGTGCCAGTAGTATTGTGGAGGGGAGGACTGAAGCTTTCTTT
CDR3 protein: CASSIVEGRTEAFF

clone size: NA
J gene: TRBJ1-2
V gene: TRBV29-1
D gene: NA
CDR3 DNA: TGCAGCGTTGAAGACCACTATGGCTACACCTTC
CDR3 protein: CSVEDHYGYTF

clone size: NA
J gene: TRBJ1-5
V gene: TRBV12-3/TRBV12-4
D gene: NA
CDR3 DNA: TGTGCCAGCAGGCAGGAAGGACAGCCCCAGCATTTT
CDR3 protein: CASRQEGQPQHF

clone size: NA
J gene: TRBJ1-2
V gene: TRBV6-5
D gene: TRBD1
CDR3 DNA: TGTGCCAGCAGTTACGACAGGGGTCTCTATGGCTACACCTTC
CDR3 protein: CASSYDRGLYGYTF

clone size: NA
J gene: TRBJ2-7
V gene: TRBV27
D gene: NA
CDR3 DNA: TGTGCCAGCCTAGGAGGGTCCTCCTACGAGCAGTACTTC
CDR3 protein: CASLGGSSYEQYF

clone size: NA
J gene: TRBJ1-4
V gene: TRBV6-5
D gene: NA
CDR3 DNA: TGTGCCAGCGGGAATGAGGAAAAACTGTTTTTT
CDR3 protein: CASGNEEKLFF

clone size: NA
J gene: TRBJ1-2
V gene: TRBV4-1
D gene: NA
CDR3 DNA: TGCGCCAGCAGCCAAGGGCAGGGCCACTATGGCTACACCTTC
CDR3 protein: CASSQGQGHYGYTF

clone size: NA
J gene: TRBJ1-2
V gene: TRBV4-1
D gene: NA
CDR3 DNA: TGCGCCAGCAGCCAACGTAATTTGAATGCCGGGACTCCTTATGGCTACACCTTC
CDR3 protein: CASSQRNLNAGTPYGYTF

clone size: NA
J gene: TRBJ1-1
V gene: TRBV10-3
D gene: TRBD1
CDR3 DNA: TGTGCCATCAGTAAGACAGGGACTGAAGCTTTCTTT
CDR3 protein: CAISKTGTEAFF

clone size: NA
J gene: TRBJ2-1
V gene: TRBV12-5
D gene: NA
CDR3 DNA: TGTGCTAGTGGTTTGGGATACATCAATGAGCAGTTCTTC
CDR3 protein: CASGLGYINEQFF

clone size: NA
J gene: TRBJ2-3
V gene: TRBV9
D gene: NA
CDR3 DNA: TGTGCCAGCAGCCTCGGCCTGGTCTCGACAGATACGCAGTATTTT
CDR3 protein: CASSLGLVSTDTQYF

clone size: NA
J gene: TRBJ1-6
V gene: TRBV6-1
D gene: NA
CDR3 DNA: TGTGCCAGCAGTGAGGGACAAAATTCACCCCTCCACTTT
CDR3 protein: CASSEGQNSPLHF

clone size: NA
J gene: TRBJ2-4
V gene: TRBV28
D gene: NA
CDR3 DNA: TGTGCCAGCAGTTTTTTGGACAGCAAAAACATTCAGTACTTC
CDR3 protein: CASSFLDSKNIQYF

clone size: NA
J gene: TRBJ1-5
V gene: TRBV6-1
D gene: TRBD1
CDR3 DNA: TGTGCCAGCAGTGATAACAGGGGGTTTAATCAGCCCCAGCATTTT
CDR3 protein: CASSDNRGFNQPQHF

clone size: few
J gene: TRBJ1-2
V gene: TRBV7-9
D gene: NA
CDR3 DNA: TGTGCCAGCAGCTCAGACTTACAGGTCCTAAATGGCTACACCTTC
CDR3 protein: CASSSDLQVLNGYTF

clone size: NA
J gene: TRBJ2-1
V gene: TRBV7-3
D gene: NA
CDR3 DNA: TGTGCCAGCAGCCTATTGCGGGTGAGCTCCTACAATGAGCAGTTCTTC
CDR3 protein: CASSLLRVSSYNEQFF

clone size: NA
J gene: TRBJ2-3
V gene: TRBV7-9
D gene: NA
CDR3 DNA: TGTGCCAGCAGCCCCGCGAGGCTTAGCACAGATACGCAGTATTTT
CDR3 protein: CASSPARLSTDTQYF

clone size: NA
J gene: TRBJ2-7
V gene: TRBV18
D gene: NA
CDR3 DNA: TGTGCCAGCTCACCGAAGTCCGCGGGCGAGCAGTACTTC
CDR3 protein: CASSPKSAGEQYF

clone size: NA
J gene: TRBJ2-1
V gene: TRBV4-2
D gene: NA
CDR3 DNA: TGTGCCAGCAGCCGCGAGGTCGGGGCCATCTACAATGAGCAGTTCTTC
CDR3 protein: CASSREVGAIYNEQFF

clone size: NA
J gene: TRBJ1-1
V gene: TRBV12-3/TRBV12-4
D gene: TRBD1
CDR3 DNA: TGTGCCAGCAGCCGGGGGGGGACAGGAGCTTTCTTT
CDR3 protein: CASSRGGTGAFF

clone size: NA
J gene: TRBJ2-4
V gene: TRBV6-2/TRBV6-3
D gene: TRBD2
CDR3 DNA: TGTGCCAGCAGTTACTCTGGGACTAGCAAATACTTC
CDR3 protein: CASSYSGTSKYF

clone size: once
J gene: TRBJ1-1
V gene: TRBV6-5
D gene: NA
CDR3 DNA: TGTGCCAGCAGTTACTCGTTCTTCGACAGCTTCACTGAAGCTTTCTTT
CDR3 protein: CASSYSFFDSFTEAFF

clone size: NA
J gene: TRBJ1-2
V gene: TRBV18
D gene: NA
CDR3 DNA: TGTGCCAGCTCTTTTACGAAGCAGAACTATGGCTACACCTTC
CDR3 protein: CASSFTKQNYGYTF

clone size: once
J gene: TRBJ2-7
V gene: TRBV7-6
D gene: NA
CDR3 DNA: TGTGCCAGCAGCCCCTTCTCGGGGAAAACCTACGAGCAGTACTTC
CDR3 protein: CASSPFSGKTYEQYF

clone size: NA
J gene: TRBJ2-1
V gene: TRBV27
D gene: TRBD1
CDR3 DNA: TGTGCCAGCAGTTCCGACAGGGGTGAAAATGAGCAGTTCTTC
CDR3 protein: CASSSDRGENEQFF